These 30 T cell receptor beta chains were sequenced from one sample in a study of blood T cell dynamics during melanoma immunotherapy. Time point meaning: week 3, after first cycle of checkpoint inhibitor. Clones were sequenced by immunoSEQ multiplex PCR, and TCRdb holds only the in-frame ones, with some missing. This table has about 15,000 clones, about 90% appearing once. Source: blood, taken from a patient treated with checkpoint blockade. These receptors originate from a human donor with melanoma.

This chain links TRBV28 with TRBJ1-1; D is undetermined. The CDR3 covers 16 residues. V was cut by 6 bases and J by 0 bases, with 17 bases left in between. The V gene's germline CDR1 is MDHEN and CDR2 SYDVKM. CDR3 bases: TGTGCCAGCAGGGAGCTCGGTGGACTGTTGAACACTGAAGCTTTCTTT. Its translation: CASRELGGLLNTEAFF.

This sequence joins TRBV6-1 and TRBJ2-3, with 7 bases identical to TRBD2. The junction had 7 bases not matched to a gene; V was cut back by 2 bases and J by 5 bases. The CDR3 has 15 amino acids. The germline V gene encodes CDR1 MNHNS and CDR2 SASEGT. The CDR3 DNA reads TGTGCCAGCAGTGAAAGCGGGGTCAGGCGAGATACGCAGTATTTT. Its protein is CASSESGVRRDTQYF.

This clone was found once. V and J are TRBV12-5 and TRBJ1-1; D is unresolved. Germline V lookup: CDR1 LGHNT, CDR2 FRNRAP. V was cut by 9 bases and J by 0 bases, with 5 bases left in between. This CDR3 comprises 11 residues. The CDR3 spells CASNMNTEAFF. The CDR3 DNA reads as TGTGCTAGCAACATGAACACTGAAGCTTTCTTT.

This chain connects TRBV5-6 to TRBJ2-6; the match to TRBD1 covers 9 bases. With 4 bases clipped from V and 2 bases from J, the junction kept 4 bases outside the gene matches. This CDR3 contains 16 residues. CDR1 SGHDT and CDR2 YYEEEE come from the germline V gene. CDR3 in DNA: TGTGCCAGCAGCCCGGACAGGGGAGCTGGGGCCAACGTCCTGACTTTC. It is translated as CASSPDRGAGANVLTF.

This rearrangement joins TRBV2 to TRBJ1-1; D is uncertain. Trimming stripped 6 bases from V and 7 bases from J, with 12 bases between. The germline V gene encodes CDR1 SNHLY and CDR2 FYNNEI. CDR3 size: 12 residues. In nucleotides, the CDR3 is TGTGCCAGCAGCCTTCAAGGCTTTGAAGCTTTCTTT. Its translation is CASSLQGFEAFF.

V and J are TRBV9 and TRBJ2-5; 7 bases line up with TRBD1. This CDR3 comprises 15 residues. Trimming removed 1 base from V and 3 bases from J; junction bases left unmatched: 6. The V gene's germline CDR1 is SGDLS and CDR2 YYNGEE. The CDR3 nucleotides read TGTGCCAGCAGCGTATCCCCCGGGACAGAAGAGACCCAGTACTTC. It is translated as CASSVSPGTEETQYF.

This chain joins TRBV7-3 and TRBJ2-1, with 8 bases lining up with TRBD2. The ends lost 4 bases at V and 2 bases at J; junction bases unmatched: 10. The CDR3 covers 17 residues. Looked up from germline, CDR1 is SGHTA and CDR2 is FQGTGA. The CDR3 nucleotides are TGTGCCAGCAGCTCCCAACCCCCGGGACTAGCCTACAATGAGCAGTTCTTC. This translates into CASSSQPPGLAYNEQFF.

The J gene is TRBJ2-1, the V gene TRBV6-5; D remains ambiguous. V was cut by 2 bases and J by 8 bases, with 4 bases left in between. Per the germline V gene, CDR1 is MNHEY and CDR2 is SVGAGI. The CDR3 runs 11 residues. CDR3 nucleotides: TGTGCCAGCAGTTACGTCGATGAGCAGTTCTTC. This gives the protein CASSYVDEQFF.

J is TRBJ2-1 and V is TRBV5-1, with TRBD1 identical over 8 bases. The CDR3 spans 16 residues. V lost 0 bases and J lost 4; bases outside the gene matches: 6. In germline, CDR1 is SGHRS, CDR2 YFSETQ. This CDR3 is CASSLDGQGGYNEQFF. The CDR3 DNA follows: TGCGCCAGCAGCTTGGACGGACAGGGTGGGTACAATGAGCAGTTCTTC. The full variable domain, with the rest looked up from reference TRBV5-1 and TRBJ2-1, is KAGVTQTPRYLIKTRGQQVTLSCSPISGHRSVSWYQQTPGQGLQFLFEYFSETQRNKGNFPGRFSGRQFSNSRSEMNVSTLELGDSALYLCASSLDGQGGYNEQFFGPGTRLTVL.

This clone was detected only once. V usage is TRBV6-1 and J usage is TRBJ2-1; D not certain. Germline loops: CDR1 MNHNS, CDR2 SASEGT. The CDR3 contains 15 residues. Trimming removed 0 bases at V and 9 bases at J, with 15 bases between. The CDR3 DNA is TGTGCCAGCAGTGAAGCCCCCCGACCCGCGAGTGAGCAGTTCTTC. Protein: CASSEAPRPASEQFF.

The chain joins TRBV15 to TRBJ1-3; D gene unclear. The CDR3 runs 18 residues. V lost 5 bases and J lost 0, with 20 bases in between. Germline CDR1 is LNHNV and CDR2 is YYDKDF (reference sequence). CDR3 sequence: CATSSPADWANSGNTIYF. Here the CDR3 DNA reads TGTGCCACCAGCTCCCCGGCAGATTGGGCGAACTCTGGAAACACCATATATTTT.

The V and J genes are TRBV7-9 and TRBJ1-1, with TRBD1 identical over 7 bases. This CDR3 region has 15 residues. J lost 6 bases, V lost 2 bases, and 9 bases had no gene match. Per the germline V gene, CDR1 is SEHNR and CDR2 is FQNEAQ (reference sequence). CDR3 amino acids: CASSLTRQGVAEAFF. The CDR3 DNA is TGTGCCAGCAGCTTAACCCGACAGGGAGTTGCTGAAGCTTTCTTT.

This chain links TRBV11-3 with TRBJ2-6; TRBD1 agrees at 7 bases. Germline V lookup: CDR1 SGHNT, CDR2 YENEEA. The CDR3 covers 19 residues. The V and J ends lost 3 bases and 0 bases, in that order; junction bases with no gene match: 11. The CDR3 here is CASSFDLRTGSSGANVLTF. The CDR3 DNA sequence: TGTGCCAGCAGCTTTGACTTACGGACAGGTAGCTCTGGGGCCAACGTCCTGACTTTC.

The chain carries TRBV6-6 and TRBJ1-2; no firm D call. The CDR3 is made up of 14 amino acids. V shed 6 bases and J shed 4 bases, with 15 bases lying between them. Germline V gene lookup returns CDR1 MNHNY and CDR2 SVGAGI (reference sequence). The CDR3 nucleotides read TGTGCCAGCAGGGACCTCGGTTGGGTCTATGGCTACACCTTC. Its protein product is CASRDLGWVYGYTF.

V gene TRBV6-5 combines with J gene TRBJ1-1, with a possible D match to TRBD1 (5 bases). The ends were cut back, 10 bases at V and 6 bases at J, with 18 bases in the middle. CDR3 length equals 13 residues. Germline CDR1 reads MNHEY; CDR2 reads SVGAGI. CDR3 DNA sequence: TGTGCCACAACCAGGGCATCGGGGGCTGAAGCTTTCTTT. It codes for CATTRASGAEAFF.

In DNA form, the CDR3 reads TGTGCCAGCAGTCCCCAGGGGATTCCGGAGACTGAAGCTTTCTTT. Encoded protein: CASSPQGIPETEAFF. The chain couples TRBV25-1 to TRBJ1-1; D perhaps matches TRBD1 (6 bases). CDR3 length: 15 residues. CDR1 and CDR2 from the germline V gene are MGHDK and SYGVNS. The ends were cut back, 5 bases at V and 5 bases at J, with 18 bases in the middle.

CDR3: CASSCIRTTGELFF. Here the CDR3 DNA reads TGCGCCAGCAGTTGTATCCGTACTACCGGGGAGCTGTTTTTT. The chain carries TRBV23-1 and TRBJ2-2; D call uncertain. TRBV23-1 is sorted into the ORF group, with uncertain function. This CDR3 region has 14 residues. V was cut by 5 bases and J by 5 bases, with 12 bases left in between.

The CDR3 DNA sequence: TGCGCCAGCAGCTTGGGGGCCCTTAACATGAACACTGAAGCTTTCTTT. It codes for CASSLGALNMNTEAFF. This chain joins TRBV5-1 and TRBJ1-1; D is uncertain. Germline V gene sequence: CDR1 SGHRS, CDR2 YFSETQ. The CDR3 sequence is 16 residues long. Deletions cut 0 bases from V and 0 bases from J, with 12 bases between. The whole variable domain, remainder taken from reference TRBV5-1 and TRBJ1-1, is KAGVTQTPRYLIKTRGQQVTLSCSPISGHRSVSWYQQTPGQGLQFLFEYFSETQRNKGNFPGRFSGRQFSNSRSEMNVSTLELGDSALYLCASSLGALNMNTEAFFGQGTRLTVV.

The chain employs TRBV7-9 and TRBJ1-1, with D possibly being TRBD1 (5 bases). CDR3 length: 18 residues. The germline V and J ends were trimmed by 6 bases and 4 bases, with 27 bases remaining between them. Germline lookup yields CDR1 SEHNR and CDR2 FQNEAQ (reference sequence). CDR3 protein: CASRISSPWGVQGTEAFF. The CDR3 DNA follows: TGTGCCAGCAGGATTAGCTCACCCTGGGGAGTGCAGGGCACTGAAGCTTTCTTT.

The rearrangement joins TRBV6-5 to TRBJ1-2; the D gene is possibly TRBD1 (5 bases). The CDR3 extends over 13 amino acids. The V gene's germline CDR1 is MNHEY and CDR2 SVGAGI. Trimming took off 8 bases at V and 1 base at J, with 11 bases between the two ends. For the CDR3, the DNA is TGTGCCAGCCGTTTAGGGGATAACTATGGCTACACCTTC. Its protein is CASRLGDNYGYTF.

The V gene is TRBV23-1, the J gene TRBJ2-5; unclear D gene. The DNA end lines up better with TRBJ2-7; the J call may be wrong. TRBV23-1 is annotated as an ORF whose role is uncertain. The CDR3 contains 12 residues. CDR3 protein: CASSKLHYEQYF. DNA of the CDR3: TGCGCCAGCAGTAAGTTGCATTACGAGCAGTACTTC.

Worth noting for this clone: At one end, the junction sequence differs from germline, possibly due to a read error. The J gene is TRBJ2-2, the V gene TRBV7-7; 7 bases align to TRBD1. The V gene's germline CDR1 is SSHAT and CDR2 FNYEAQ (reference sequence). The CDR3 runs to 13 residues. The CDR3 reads CASRQGGTGELFF. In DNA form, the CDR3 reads TGTGCTAGCAGACAGGGTGGAACCGGGGAGCTGTTTTTT.

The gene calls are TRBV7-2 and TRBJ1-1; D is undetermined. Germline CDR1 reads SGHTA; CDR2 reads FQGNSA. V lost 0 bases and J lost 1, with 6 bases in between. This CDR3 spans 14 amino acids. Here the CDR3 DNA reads TGTGCCAGCAGCTTAGCGCGCAGGAACACTGAAGCTTTCTTT. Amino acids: CASSLARRNTEAFF. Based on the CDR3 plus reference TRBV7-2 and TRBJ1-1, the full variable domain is GAGVSQSPSNKVTEKGKDVELRCDPISGHTALYWYRQSLGQGLEFLIYFQGNSAPDKSGLPSDRFSAERTGGSVSTLTIQRTQQEDSAVYLCASSLARRNTEAFFGQGTRLTVV.

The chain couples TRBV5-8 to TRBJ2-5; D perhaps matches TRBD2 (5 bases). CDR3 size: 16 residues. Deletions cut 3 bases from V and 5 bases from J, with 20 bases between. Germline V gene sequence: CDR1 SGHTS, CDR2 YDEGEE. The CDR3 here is CASSYLVPPTGETQYF. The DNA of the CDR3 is TGTGCCAGCAGCTACTTGGTTCCCCCCACGGGGGAGACCCAGTACTTC.

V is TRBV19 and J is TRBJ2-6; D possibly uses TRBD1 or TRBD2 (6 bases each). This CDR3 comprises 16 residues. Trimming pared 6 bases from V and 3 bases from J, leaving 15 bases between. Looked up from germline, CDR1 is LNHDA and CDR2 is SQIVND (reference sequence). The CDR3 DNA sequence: TGTGCCAGTAGCCCGAGGGGGGCGTATGGGGCCAACGTCCTGACTTTC. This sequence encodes CASSPRGAYGANVLTF.

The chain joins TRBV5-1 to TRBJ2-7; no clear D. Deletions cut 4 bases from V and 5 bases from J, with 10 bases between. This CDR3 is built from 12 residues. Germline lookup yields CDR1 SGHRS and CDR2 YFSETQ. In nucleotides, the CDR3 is TGCGCCAGCAGCCATACTACCGACGAGCAGTACTTC. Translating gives CASSHTTDEQYF. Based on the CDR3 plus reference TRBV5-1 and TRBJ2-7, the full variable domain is KAGVTQTPRYLIKTRGQQVTLSCSPISGHRSVSWYQQTPGQGLQFLFEYFSETQRNKGNFPGRFSGRQFSNSRSEMNVSTLELGDSALYLCASSHTTDEQYFGPGTRLTVT.

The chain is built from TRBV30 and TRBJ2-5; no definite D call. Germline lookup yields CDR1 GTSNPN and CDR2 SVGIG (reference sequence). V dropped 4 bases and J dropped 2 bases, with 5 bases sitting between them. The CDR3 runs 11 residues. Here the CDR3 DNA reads TGTGCCTGGATGGAGCAAGAGACCCAGTACTTC. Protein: CAWMEQETQYF.

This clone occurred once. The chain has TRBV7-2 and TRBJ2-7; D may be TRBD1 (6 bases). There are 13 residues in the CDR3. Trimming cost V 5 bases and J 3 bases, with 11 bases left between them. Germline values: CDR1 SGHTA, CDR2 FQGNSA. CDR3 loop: CASSVDRSYEQYF. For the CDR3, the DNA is TGTGCCAGCAGCGTTGACAGGAGCTACGAGCAGTACTTC.

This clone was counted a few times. The CDR3 bases are TGCGCCAGCAGTGCCGGAACAAGGTATGATTCACCCCTCCACTTT. Protein product: CASSAGTRYDSPLHF. The rearrangement uses TRBV10-1 and TRBJ1-6, with D hard to call. Trimming removed 4 bases at V and 8 bases at J, with 15 bases between. The V gene's germline CDR1 is WNHNN and CDR2 SYGVQD (reference sequence). The CDR3 extends over 15 amino acids.

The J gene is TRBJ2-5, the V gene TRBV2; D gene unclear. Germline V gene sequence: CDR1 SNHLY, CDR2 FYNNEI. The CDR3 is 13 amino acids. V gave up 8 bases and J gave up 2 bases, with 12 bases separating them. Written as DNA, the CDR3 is TGTGCCAGCGTGGACGACAAGCAAGAGACCCAGTACTTC. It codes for CASVDDKQETQYF.